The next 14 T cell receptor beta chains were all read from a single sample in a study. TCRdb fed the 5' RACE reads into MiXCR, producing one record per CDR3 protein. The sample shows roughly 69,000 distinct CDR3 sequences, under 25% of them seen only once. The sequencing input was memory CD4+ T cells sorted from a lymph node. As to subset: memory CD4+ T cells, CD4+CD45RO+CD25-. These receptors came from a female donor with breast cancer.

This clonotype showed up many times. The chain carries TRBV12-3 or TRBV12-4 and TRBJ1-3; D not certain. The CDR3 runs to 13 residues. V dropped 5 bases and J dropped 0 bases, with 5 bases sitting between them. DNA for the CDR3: TGTGCCAGCAGTATAAGCTCTGGAAACACCATATATTTT. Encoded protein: CASSISSGNTIYF.

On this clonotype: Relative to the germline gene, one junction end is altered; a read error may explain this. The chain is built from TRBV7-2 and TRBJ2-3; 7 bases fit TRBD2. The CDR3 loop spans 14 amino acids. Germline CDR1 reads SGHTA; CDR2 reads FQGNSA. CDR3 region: CACSRDYRADTQYF. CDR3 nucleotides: TGTGCCTGCAGCCGGGACTATAGGGCAGATACGCAGTATTTT.

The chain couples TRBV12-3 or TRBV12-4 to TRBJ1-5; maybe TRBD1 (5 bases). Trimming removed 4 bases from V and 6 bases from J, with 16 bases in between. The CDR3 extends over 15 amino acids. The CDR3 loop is CASSSVFGGIQPQHF. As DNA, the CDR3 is TGTGCCAGCAGTTCCGTATTTGGGGGGATTCAGCCCCAGCATTTT.

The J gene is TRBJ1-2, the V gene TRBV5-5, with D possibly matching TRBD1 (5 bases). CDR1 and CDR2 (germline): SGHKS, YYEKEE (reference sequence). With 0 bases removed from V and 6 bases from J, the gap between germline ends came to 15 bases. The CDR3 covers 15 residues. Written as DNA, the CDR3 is TGTGCCAGCAGCTTGGCCCCCCAGGGTCGGAATGGCTACACCTTC. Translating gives CASSLAPQGRNGYTF.

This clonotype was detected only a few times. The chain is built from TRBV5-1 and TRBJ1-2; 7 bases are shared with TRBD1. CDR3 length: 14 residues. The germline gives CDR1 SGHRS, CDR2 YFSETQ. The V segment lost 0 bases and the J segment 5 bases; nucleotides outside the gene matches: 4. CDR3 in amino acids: CASSLEGQMYGYTF. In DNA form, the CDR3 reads TGCGCCAGCAGCTTGGAGGGACAGATGTATGGCTACACCTTC.

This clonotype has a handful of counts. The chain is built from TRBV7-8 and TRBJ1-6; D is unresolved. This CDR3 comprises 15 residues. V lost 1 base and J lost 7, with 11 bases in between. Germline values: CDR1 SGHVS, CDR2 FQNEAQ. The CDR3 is CASSLVHANNSPLHF. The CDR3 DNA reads TGTGCCAGCAGCTTAGTGCATGCTAACAATTCACCCCTCCACTTT.

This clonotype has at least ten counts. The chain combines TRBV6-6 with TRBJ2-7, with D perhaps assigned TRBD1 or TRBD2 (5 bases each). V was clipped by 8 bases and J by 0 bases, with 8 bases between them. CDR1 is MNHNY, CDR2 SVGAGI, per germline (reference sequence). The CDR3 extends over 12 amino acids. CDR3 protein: CASERGSYEQYF. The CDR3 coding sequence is TGTGCCAGCGAGAGGGGCTCCTACGAGCAGTACTTC.

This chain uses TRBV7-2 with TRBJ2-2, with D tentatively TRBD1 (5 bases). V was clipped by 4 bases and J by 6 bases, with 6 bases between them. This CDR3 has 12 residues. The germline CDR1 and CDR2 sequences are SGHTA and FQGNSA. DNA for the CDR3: TGTGCCAGCAGCTGGGGCCCCGGGGAGCTGTTTTTT. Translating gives CASSWGPGELFF.

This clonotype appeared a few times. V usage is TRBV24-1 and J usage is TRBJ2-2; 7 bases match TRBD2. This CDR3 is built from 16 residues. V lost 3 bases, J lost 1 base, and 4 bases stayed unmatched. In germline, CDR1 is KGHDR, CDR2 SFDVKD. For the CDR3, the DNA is TGTGCCACCAGTGATCCTAGCGGAAGGAACACCGGGGAGCTGTTTTTT. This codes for CATSDPSGRNTGELFF.

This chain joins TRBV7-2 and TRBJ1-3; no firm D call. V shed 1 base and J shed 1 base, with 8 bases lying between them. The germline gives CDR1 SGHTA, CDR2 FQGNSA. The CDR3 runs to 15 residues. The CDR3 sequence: CASSLVSVSGNTIYF. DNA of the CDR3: TGTGCCAGCAGCTTAGTTTCCGTTTCTGGAAACACCATATATTTT.

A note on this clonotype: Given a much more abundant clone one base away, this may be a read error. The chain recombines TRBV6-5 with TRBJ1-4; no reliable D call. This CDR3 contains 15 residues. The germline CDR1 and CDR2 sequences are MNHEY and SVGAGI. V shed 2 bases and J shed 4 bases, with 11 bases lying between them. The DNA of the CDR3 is TGTGCCAGCAGTTACCCCCGAGGTCTTAATGAAAAACTGTTTTTT. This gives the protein CASSYPRGLNEKLFF.

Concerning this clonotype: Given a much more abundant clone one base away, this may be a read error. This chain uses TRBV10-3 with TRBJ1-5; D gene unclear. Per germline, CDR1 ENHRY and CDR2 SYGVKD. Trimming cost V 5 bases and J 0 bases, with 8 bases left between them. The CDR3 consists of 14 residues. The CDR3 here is CAISTDYSNQPQHF. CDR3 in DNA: TGTGCCATCAGTACCGATTATAGCAATCAGCCCCAGCATTTT.

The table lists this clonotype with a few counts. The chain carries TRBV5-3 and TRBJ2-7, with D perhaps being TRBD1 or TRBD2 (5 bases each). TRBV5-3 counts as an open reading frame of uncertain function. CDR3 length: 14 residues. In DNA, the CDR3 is TGTGCCAGAAGTATCTATACCCGGGACGGCCCGTGCAAAGTC. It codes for CARSIYTRDGPCKV.

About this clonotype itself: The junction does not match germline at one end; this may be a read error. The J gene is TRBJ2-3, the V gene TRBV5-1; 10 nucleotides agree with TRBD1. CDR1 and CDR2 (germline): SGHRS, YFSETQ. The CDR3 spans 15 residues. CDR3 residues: CASNSGTGATDTLYF. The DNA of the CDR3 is TGCGCCAGCAACTCCGGGACAGGGGCCACAGATACGCTGTATTTT. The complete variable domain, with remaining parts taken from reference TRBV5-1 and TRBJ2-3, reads KAGVTQTPRYLIKTRGQQVTLSCSPISGHRSVSWYQQTPGQGLQFLFEYFSETQRNKGNFPGRFSGRQFSNSRSEMNVSTLELGDSALYLCASNSGTGATDTLYFGPGTRLTVL.